This T cell receptor beta chain emerged from a study of monozygotic twins with inflammatory bowel disease. TCRdb reprocessed the 5' RACE reads and stores each CDR3 protein as one record, lacking DNA. Recorded here are some 150,000 distinct CDR3 sequences; the top ten clones represent roughly 2.6%. This CDR3 spans 15 amino acids. Germline values: CDR1 DFQATT, CDR2 SNEGSKA (reference sequence). The material sequenced was blood. The receptor's source is a human donor with ulcerative colitis or Crohn's disease, or a healthy co-twin of an affected twin (not recorded which). The V call is TRBV20-1, the J call TRBJ2-7; there is no DNA to check the TCRdb D call of TRBD2. The CDR3 loop reads CSAEPPGLRLYEQYF.